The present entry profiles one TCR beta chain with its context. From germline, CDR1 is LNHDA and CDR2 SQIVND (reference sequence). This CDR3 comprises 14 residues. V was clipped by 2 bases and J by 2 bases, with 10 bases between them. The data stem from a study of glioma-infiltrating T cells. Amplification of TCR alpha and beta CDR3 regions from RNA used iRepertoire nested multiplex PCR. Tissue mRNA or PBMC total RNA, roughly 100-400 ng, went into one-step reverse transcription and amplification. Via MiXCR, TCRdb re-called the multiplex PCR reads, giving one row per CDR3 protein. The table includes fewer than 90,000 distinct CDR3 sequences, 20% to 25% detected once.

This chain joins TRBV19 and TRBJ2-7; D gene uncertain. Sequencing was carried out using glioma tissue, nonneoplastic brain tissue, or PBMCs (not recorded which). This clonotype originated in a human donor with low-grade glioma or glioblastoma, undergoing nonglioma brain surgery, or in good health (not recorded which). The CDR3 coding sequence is TGTGCCAGTAGTATATCAGAGAACACCTACGAGCAGTACTTC. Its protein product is CASSISENTYEQYF.